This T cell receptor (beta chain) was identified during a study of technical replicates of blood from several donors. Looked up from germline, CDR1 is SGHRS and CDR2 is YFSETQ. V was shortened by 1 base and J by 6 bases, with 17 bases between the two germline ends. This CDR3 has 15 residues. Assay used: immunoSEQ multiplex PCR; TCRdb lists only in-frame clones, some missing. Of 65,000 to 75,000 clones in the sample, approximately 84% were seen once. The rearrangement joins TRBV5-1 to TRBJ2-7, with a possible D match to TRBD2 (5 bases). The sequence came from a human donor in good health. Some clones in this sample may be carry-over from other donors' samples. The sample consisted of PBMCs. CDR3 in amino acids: CASSLTSIGRAEQYF. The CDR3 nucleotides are TGCGCCAGCAGCTTGACTAGTATCGGGCGGGCCGAGCAGTACTTC.